Listed below are T cell receptor beta chains from one sample, sequenced in a study of PD-1 blockade in classical Hodgkin lymphoma. Sequenced by immunoSEQ multiplex PCR; TCRdb stores in-frame clones only, minus some. Here the sample spans under 50,000 clones, just over 65% being singletons. The sample was peripheral blood mononuclear cells (PBMCs), taken before the fourth cycle of nivolumab. Receptor source: a human donor with classical Hodgkin lymphoma. CDR3s include the opening cysteine and the closing phenylalanine or tryptophan. Each record gives: clone size, J gene, V gene, D gene, CDR3 DNA, CDR3 protein. The D gene is left open where the match is weak. Expanded clones get a size class; other rows say once, few or many, or leave the size out.

clone size: NA; J gene: TRBJ1-1; V gene: TRBV6-5; D gene: NA; CDR3 DNA: TGTGCCAGCAGTTACCTGGGTGAGATAATGAACACTGAAGCTTTCTTT; CDR3 protein: CASSYLGEIMNTEAFF
clone size: few; J gene: TRBJ1-5; V gene: TRBV28; D gene: NA; CDR3 DNA: TGTGCCAGCGGAAACCCGTTTCGGGGGAGCAATCAGCCCCAGCATTTT; CDR3 protein: CASGNPFRGSNQPQHF
clone size: many; J gene: TRBJ2-7; V gene: TRBV7-2; D gene: NA; CDR3 DNA: TGTGCCAGCAGCCCCTCGCGGGCCTCCTACGAGCAGTACTTC; CDR3 protein: CASSPSRASYEQYF
clone size: once; J gene: TRBJ1-5; V gene: TRBV18; D gene: TRBD1; CDR3 DNA: TGTGCCAGCTCGAGAACTGGGACAGGAGCCAATCAGCCCCAGCATTTT; CDR3 protein: CASSRTGTGANQPQHF
clone size: NA; J gene: TRBJ2-1; V gene: TRBV27; D gene: NA; CDR3 DNA: TGTGCCAGCAGGCTAGGAGGGGTTAACAATGAGCAGTTCTTC; CDR3 protein: CASRLGGVNNEQFF
clone size: few; J gene: TRBJ2-7; V gene: TRBV6-5; D gene: NA; CDR3 DNA: TGTGCCAGCAGTTACTCGGAAGGGTCGAGCTCCTACGAGCAGTACTTC; CDR3 protein: CASSYSEGSSSYEQYF
clone size: once; J gene: TRBJ1-2; V gene: TRBV6-5; D gene: NA; CDR3 DNA: TGTGCCAGCAGTTACGATGAGGGGACCATCGGCTACACCTTC; CDR3 protein: CASSYDEGTIGYTF
clone size: NA; J gene: TRBJ2-3; V gene: TRBV18; D gene: TRBD2; CDR3 DNA: TGTGCCAGCTCACCGCAACTAGCGGGGGGGCCTAGCACAGATACGCAGTATTTT; CDR3 protein: CASSPQLAGGPSTDTQYF
clone size: NA; J gene: TRBJ1-4; V gene: TRBV5-4; D gene: TRBD1; CDR3 DNA: TGTGCCAGCAGCCCTGGGACAGGGGAGTGGGGAACTAATGAAAAACTGTTTTTT; CDR3 protein: CASSPGTGEWGTNEKLFF
clone size: NA; J gene: TRBJ2-1; V gene: TRBV19; D gene: TRBD2; CDR3 DNA: TGTGCCAGTAGTATAACTAGCGGGAGTCTGGATGAGCAGTTCTTC; CDR3 protein: CASSITSGSLDEQFF
clone size: NA; J gene: TRBJ2-5; V gene: TRBV5-6; D gene: NA; CDR3 DNA: TGTGCCAGCAGCTTGCCTCTCTTCACGGGCGCGGAGACCCAGTACTTC; CDR3 protein: CASSLPLFTGAETQYF
clone size: NA; J gene: TRBJ1-4; V gene: TRBV5-1; D gene: NA; CDR3 DNA: TGCGCCAGCAGCACCGGGACGGTTAATGAAAAACTGTTTTTT; CDR3 protein: CASSTGTVNEKLFF
clone size: many; J gene: TRBJ2-2; V gene: TRBV7-6; D gene: NA; CDR3 DNA: TGTGCCAGCAGCTTAAGGGACACCGCACGCACCGGGGAGCTGTTTTTT; CDR3 protein: CASSLRDTARTGELFF
clone size: NA; J gene: TRBJ1-1; V gene: TRBV6-6; D gene: TRBD1; CDR3 DNA: TGTGCCAGCAGTTTTGGGACAGCGCGGACTGAAGCTTTCTTT; CDR3 protein: CASSFGTARTEAFF
clone size: NA; J gene: TRBJ1-1; V gene: TRBV30; D gene: NA; CDR3 DNA: TGTGCCTGGAGTCCCTATAGTGGAGGGACTAGTGAAGCTTTCTTT; CDR3 protein: CAWSPYSGGTSEAFF
clone size: NA; J gene: TRBJ2-1; V gene: TRBV12-5; D gene: NA; CDR3 DNA: TGTGCTAGTGGTTTGGTACGGGGTGAGCAGTTCTTC; CDR3 protein: CASGLVRGEQFF
clone size: NA; J gene: TRBJ2-2; V gene: TRBV16; D gene: NA; CDR3 DNA: TGTGCCAGCAGCCAATCGGGCAGGGTAAACACCGGGGAGCTGTTTTTT; CDR3 protein: CASSQSGRVNTGELFF
clone size: NA; J gene: TRBJ2-5; V gene: TRBV14; D gene: NA; CDR3 DNA: TGTGCCAGCAGCCAAATATGGGATACGGGCTATCTCAAGCTCCAAGAGACCCAGTACTTC; CDR3 protein: CASSQIWDTGYLKLQETQYF
clone size: few; J gene: TRBJ1-2; V gene: TRBV30; D gene: TRBD1; CDR3 DNA: TGTGCCTGGAGCTGGGGGACAGTCGATGGCTACACCTTC; CDR3 protein: CAWSWGTVDGYTF
clone size: NA; J gene: TRBJ2-7; V gene: TRBV7-9; D gene: NA; CDR3 DNA: TGTGCCAGCAGCTTAATGGTAGGTGCTAGCTACGAGCAGTACTTC; CDR3 protein: CASSLMVGASYEQYF
clone size: NA; J gene: TRBJ2-5; V gene: TRBV11-2; D gene: TRBD1; CDR3 DNA: TGTGCCAGCAAAGGGACAGGGTACGTCTCAGAGACCCAGTACTTC; CDR3 protein: CASKGTGYVSETQYF
clone size: NA; J gene: TRBJ2-2; V gene: TRBV9; D gene: NA; CDR3 DNA: TGTGCCAGCAGCGTAGGGGGGACGGTAGTCACCGGGGAGCTGTTTTTT; CDR3 protein: CASSVGGTVVTGELFF
clone size: NA; J gene: TRBJ2-5; V gene: TRBV18; D gene: NA; CDR3 DNA: TGTGCCAGCTCCCCGGGGACCGGGGGCGAAGAGACCCAGTACTTC; CDR3 protein: CASSPGTGGEETQYF
clone size: NA; J gene: TRBJ2-2; V gene: TRBV5-1; D gene: NA; CDR3 DNA: TGCGCCAGCAGCTTGGACCAGAACACCGGGGAGCTGTTTTTT; CDR3 protein: CASSLDQNTGELFF
clone size: NA; J gene: TRBJ1-5; V gene: TRBV28; D gene: NA; CDR3 DNA: TGTGCCAGCAGTTTTTTGGGTAAGGGTGGGGGTCAGCCCCAGCATTTT; CDR3 protein: CASSFLGKGGGQPQHF
clone size: NA; J gene: TRBJ2-7; V gene: TRBV7-2; D gene: TRBD2; CDR3 DNA: TGTGCCAGCAGCTTAGCTGTAGCGGGGGGGAATCCCTACGAGCAGTACTTC; CDR3 protein: CASSLAVAGGNPYEQYF
clone size: NA; J gene: TRBJ1-2; V gene: TRBV19; D gene: TRBD1; CDR3 DNA: TGTGCCAGTAGTATGACAGGGGAGGACTATGGCTACACCTTC; CDR3 protein: CASSMTGEDYGYTF
clone size: once; J gene: TRBJ2-5; V gene: TRBV27; D gene: NA; CDR3 DNA: TGTGCCAGCAGGGGCAGGGCAGAGACCCAGTACTTC; CDR3 protein: CASRGRAETQYF
clone size: NA; J gene: TRBJ1-6; V gene: TRBV10-1; D gene: NA; CDR3 DNA: TGCGCCAGCAGTGGGTTGAATAATTCACCCCTCCACTTT; CDR3 protein: CASSGLNNSPLHF
clone size: NA; J gene: TRBJ2-3; V gene: TRBV11-2; D gene: NA; CDR3 DNA: TGTGCCAGCAGCTTAGAAACGGGCCCGAATAGGCAGTATTTT; CDR3 protein: CASSLETGPNRQYF
clone size: once; J gene: TRBJ1-5; V gene: TRBV7-9; D gene: NA; CDR3 DNA: TGTGCCAGCAGCGGGCCCGAACAGACCTTTAGCAATCAGCCCCAGCATTTT; CDR3 protein: CASSGPEQTFSNQPQHF
clone size: NA; J gene: TRBJ1-3; V gene: TRBV9; D gene: NA; CDR3 DNA: TGTGCCAGCAGCCCCCTGGGAGGGACCAACTCTGGAAACACCATATATTTT; CDR3 protein: CASSPLGGTNSGNTIYF
clone size: NA; J gene: TRBJ1-2; V gene: TRBV30; D gene: NA; CDR3 DNA: TGTGCCTGGAGTACATTTGGGGGTAATGGCTACACCTTC; CDR3 protein: CAWSTFGGNGYTF
clone size: NA; J gene: TRBJ2-7; V gene: TRBV10-3; D gene: NA; CDR3 DNA: TGTGCCATCAGTGGGACCGGGACACAAACCTCCTACGAGCAGTACTTC; CDR3 protein: CAISGTGTQTSYEQYF
clone size: NA; J gene: TRBJ2-7; V gene: TRBV18; D gene: TRBD1; CDR3 DNA: TGTGCCAGCTCACCACTTGGACAGGGGGCGCGGTACGAGCAGTACTTC; CDR3 protein: CASSPLGQGARYEQYF
clone size: few; J gene: TRBJ2-7; V gene: TRBV28; D gene: TRBD1; CDR3 DNA: TGTGCCAGCAGTTTTTCCGGGACAGGGGCCTACGAGCAGTACTTC; CDR3 protein: CASSFSGTGAYEQYF
clone size: NA; J gene: TRBJ2-7; V gene: TRBV18; D gene: NA; CDR3 DNA: TGTGCCAGCTCACCGGGGCCCAGCGAGGAGCAGTACTTC; CDR3 protein: CASSPGPSEEQYF
clone size: NA; J gene: TRBJ1-1; V gene: TRBV28; D gene: NA; CDR3 DNA: TGTGCCAGCAGTTTTTACTCAAACACTGAAGCTTTCTTT; CDR3 protein: CASSFYSNTEAFF
clone size: NA; J gene: TRBJ2-5; V gene: TRBV7-6; D gene: NA; CDR3 DNA: TGTGCCAGCAGCAAAGGCCCGATAGTAGAGACCCAGTACTTC; CDR3 protein: CASSKGPIVETQYF
clone size: few; J gene: TRBJ2-3; V gene: TRBV12-5; D gene: NA; CDR3 DNA: TGTGCTAGTGGTTTGGGCAGGGGCGACAGGGATACGCAGTATTTT; CDR3 protein: CASGLGRGDRDTQYF
clone size: many; J gene: TRBJ2-2; V gene: TRBV5-6; D gene: NA; CDR3 DNA: TGTGCCAGCAGCTCCCCCGGGACCATCAAACACGGGGAGCTGTTTTTT; CDR3 protein: CASSSPGTIKHGELFF
clone size: NA; J gene: TRBJ1-3; V gene: TRBV19; D gene: NA; CDR3 DNA: TGTGCCAGTAGGAACGCCGACGGAAACACCATATATTTT; CDR3 protein: CASRNADGNTIYF
clone size: NA; J gene: TRBJ2-7; V gene: TRBV18; D gene: NA; CDR3 DNA: TGTGCCAGCTCTACGACAGTCGGGATTTCTTCTCCCGGATCCCTCTACGAGCAGTACTTC; CDR3 protein: CASSTTVGISSPGSLYEQYF
clone size: few; J gene: TRBJ1-1; V gene: TRBV7-2; D gene: NA; CDR3 DNA: TGTGCCAGCAGCCGACCCCGAGAGACAGTTTTTAACACTGAAGCTTTCTTT; CDR3 protein: CASSRPRETVFNTEAFF
clone size: medium-sized; J gene: TRBJ2-3; V gene: TRBV18; D gene: TRBD2; CDR3 DNA: TGTGCCAGCCGACGCGGGGTCAGGCGTCCGGGACTAGCCGGCACAGATACGCAGTATTTT; CDR3 protein: CASRRGVRRPGLAGTDTQYF
clone size: NA; J gene: TRBJ2-3; V gene: TRBV27; D gene: NA; CDR3 DNA: TGTGCCAGCAGTTGGAATAGCGCGGGAGATACGCAGTATTTT; CDR3 protein: CASSWNSAGDTQYF
clone size: few; J gene: TRBJ1-2; V gene: TRBV27; D gene: NA; CDR3 DNA: TGTGCCAGCGGTCGATACGGGGGCGGCTACACCTTC; CDR3 protein: CASGRYGGGYTF
clone size: medium-sized; J gene: TRBJ2-5; V gene: TRBV4-2; D gene: NA; CDR3 DNA: TGTGCCAGCAGCCCAGACGCTGAAACCCAGTACTTC; CDR3 protein: CASSPDAETQYF
clone size: NA; J gene: TRBJ1-4; V gene: TRBV9; D gene: TRBD1; CDR3 DNA: TGTGCCAGCAGCGTAGACGTAGGGGGCGGTGGTGAAAAACTGTTTTTT; CDR3 protein: CASSVDVGGGGEKLFF
clone size: NA; J gene: TRBJ2-1; V gene: TRBV28; D gene: NA; CDR3 DNA: TGTGCCAGCAGTTTATTTCCCACTAGTACCCCCTACAATGAGCAGTTCTTC; CDR3 protein: CASSLFPTSTPYNEQFF
clone size: NA; J gene: TRBJ2-6; V gene: TRBV27; D gene: NA; CDR3 DNA: TGTGCCAGCAATCCGCAGGGGAGGGCTGGGGCCAACGTCCTGACTTTC; CDR3 protein: CASNPQGRAGANVLTF
clone size: NA; J gene: TRBJ1-2; V gene: TRBV6-5; D gene: TRBD1; CDR3 DNA: TGTGCCAGCAGATGGACAGGGGGCTATGGCTACACCTTC; CDR3 protein: CASRWTGGYGYTF
clone size: NA; J gene: TRBJ2-1; V gene: TRBV6-5; D gene: NA; CDR3 DNA: TGTGCCAGCAGAGGGGTCGTGCAGTTCTTC; CDR3 protein: CASRGVVQFF
clone size: NA; J gene: TRBJ2-2; V gene: TRBV19; D gene: TRBD2; CDR3 DNA: TGTGCCAGTAGTCCGGAGGGACTAGCGGGAGGGTCGAACACCGGGGAGCTGTTTTTT; CDR3 protein: CASSPEGLAGGSNTGELFF
clone size: few; J gene: TRBJ2-1; V gene: TRBV4-3; D gene: TRBD2; CDR3 DNA: TGCGCCAGCAGCCAAGGCCCCACTAGCGAGTACAATGAGCAGTTCTTC; CDR3 protein: CASSQGPTSEYNEQFF
clone size: few; J gene: TRBJ1-3; V gene: TRBV9; D gene: NA; CDR3 DNA: TGTGCCAGCAGCGTAGGGGGAAGCTCTGGAAACACCATATATTTT; CDR3 protein: CASSVGGSSGNTIYF
clone size: NA; J gene: TRBJ1-4; V gene: TRBV27; D gene: NA; CDR3 DNA: TGTGCCAGCAGTTTATCAGGAATCGGTGAAAAACTGTTTTTT; CDR3 protein: CASSLSGIGEKLFF